This T cell receptor (beta chain) was found in a study of shared clonotypes between healthy human individuals. Study overall: Donors, aged 18 to 49, were a couple of women and three men.

Trimming took off 5 bases at V and 3 bases at J, with 14 bases between the two ends. This CDR3 spans 14 amino acids. Germline loops: CDR1 MNHEY, CDR2 SMNVEV (reference sequence). Deep-level settings were used for running the assay. Some clones are missing from TCRdb's copy, which holds only in-frame ones; the method was immunoSEQ multiplex PCR. The table has around 500,000 clones, about 85% seen once; the top ten hold around 13%. The V call is TRBV27, the J call TRBJ2-7; TRBD2 is a possible D gene (5 bases). The source material was PBMCs. The receptor comes from a woman aged 40 to 55 in good health. Some clones in this sample may be carry-over from other donors' samples. The CDR3 DNA follows: TGTGCCAGCAGTCCCCATAGAACTAGCTACGAGCAGTACTTC. This translates into CASSPHRTSYEQYF.